Below, 14 T cell receptor beta chains from the same sample are listed, as sequenced in a study of blood T cell repertoires in COVID-19. Using immunoSEQ multiplex PCR, the repertoire was profiled, and TCRdb retains in-frame clones only, with some absent. In the table there are about 170,000 clones, just under 90% of which are singletons. Sequencing was performed on peripheral blood. The receptors here all came from a man in his late teens or twenties with active or convalescent COVID-19.

This sequence joins TRBV5-6 and TRBJ1-5, with D possibly matching TRBD1 (5 bases). This CDR3 region has 16 residues. Germline V gene data show CDR1 as SGHDT and CDR2 as YYEEEE. Trimming removed 4 bases from V and 6 bases from J, with 20 bases in between. The CDR3 nucleotides are TGTGCCAGCAGCCGGATGGGGCAGGGAACGGGTCAGCCCCAGCATTTT. It yields the protein CASSRMGQGTGQPQHF.

The count of this clone is one. The V call is TRBV2, the J call TRBJ2-7; 10 positions agree with TRBD2. CDR3 length equals 15 residues. Germline V CDR1 and CDR2: SNHLY, FYNNEI. The V segment lost 2 bases and the J segment 0 bases; nucleotides outside the gene matches: 1. This CDR3 is CASSELAGASYEQYF. CDR3 sequence (DNA): TGTGCCAGCAGTGAACTAGCGGGGGCCTCCTACGAGCAGTACTTC. Based on the CDR3 plus reference TRBV2 and TRBJ2-7, the full variable domain is EPEVTQTPSHQVTQMGQEVILRCVPISNHLYFYWYRQILGQKVEFLVSFYNNEISEKSEIFDDQFSVERPDGSNFTLKIRSTKLEDSAMYFCASSELAGASYEQYFGPGTRLTVT.

This clone was observed a few times. V usage is TRBV7-2 and J usage is TRBJ1-1, with 7 nucleotides matching TRBD1. The germline V gene has CDR1 SGHTA and CDR2 FQGNSA. The CDR3 runs to 13 residues. V shed 3 bases and J 3 bases; nucleotides not matched to a gene: 1. The chain's CDR3 is CASSFDRDTEAFF. As DNA, the CDR3 is TGTGCCAGCAGCTTCGACAGGGACACTGAAGCTTTCTTT.

This rearrangement joins TRBV27 to TRBJ2-4; TRBD1 is a possible D gene (7 bases). V lost 4 bases and J lost 3, with 19 bases in between. Per the germline V gene, CDR1 is MNHEY and CDR2 is SMNVEV (reference sequence). The CDR3 extends over 17 amino acids. CDR3 coding DNA: TGTGCCAGCAGTTCCATGACAGGGACTTTGGGCAAAAACATTCAGTACTTC. It yields the protein CASSSMTGTLGKNIQYF.

The J gene is TRBJ2-1, the V gene TRBV7-6; D is possibly TRBD2 (6 bases). The ends were cut back, 2 bases at V and 1 base at J, with 18 bases in the middle. Per the germline V gene, CDR1 is SGHVS and CDR2 is FNYEAQ. The CDR3 totals 18 residues. DNA for the CDR3: TGTGCCAGCAGCTTATTTCAGTTGGCGGGGTCATCCTACAATGAGCAGTTCTTC. It specifies CASSLFQLAGSSYNEQFF.

The chain combines TRBV4-2 with TRBJ2-1; D is undetermined. Trimming took 0 bases from V and 10 from J, leaving 7 bases between them. The CDR3 has 12 amino acids. Germline V gene lookup returns CDR1 LGHNA and CDR2 YNFKEQ. CDR3 sequence reads: CASSQDVAEQFF. The CDR3 DNA follows: TGTGCCAGCAGCCAAGATGTAGCCGAGCAGTTCTTC.

This chain links TRBV9 with TRBJ2-3, with TRBD2 matching over 9 bases. Unmatched junction bases numbered 3, after V lost 0 bases and J lost 1 base. The germline V gene encodes CDR1 SGDLS and CDR2 YYNGEE. This CDR3 comprises 16 residues. For the CDR3, the DNA is TGTGCCAGCAGCGTAGGGTCTAGCGGGGGCACAGATACGCAGTATTTT. This codes for CASSVGSSGGTDTQYF. Looking up the rest from reference TRBV9 and TRBJ2-3 gives the full variable domain: DSGVTQTPKHLITATGQRVTLRCSPRSGDLSVYWYQQSLDQGLQFLIQYYNGEERAKGNILERFSAQQFPDLHSELNLSSLELGDSALYFCASSVGSSGGTDTQYFGPGTRLTVL.

This chain uses TRBV4-1 with TRBJ2-2; 8 nucleotides line up with TRBD1. The CDR3 has 17 amino acids. J gave up 0 bases and V 4 bases, and 7 bases lay outside the gene matches. Germline CDR1 MGHRA, CDR2 YSYEKL. The CDR3 DNA is TGCGCCAGCAGCCGCTATCGGACAGGGTCGAACACCGGGGAGCTGTTTTTT. This encodes CASSRYRTGSNTGELFF.

The sample holds one count of this clone. The chain has TRBV28 and TRBJ1-5; D uncertain. Germline assignment: CDR1 MDHEN and CDR2 SYDVKM. This CDR3 is built from 15 residues. Trimming shortened V by 6 bases and J by 6 bases, and 18 bases separated the two germline ends. The CDR3 DNA is TGTGCCAGCAGCCTTACCGGGGAAGTAGGTCAGCCCCAGCATTTT. Its protein is CASSLTGEVGQPQHF.

The sample holds one count of this clone. This rearrangement joins TRBV27 to TRBJ2-1; 8 bases align to TRBD2. V shed 5 bases and J 4 bases; nucleotides not matched to a gene: 10. CDR1 is MNHEY, CDR2 SMNVEV, per germline (reference sequence). The CDR3 is 16 residues long. The CDR3 DNA reads TGTGCCAGCAGTCCACTCGGGGGGGCAGTTTACAATGAGCAGTTCTTC. Translation: CASSPLGGAVYNEQFF.

This chain connects TRBV11-1 to TRBJ2-7; D may be TRBD1 (5 bases). Germline V gives CDR1 SGHAT, CDR2 FQDESV (reference sequence). V gave up 3 bases and J gave up 7 bases, with 13 bases separating them. CDR3 length: 13 amino acids. CDR3 sequence: CASSFYPGIEQYV. The DNA for the CDR3 is TGTGCCAGCAGCTTCTATCCAGGGATAGAGCAGTACGTC.

J is TRBJ2-5 and V is TRBV5-5; maybe TRBD2 (5 bases). CDR3 length: 15 residues. V lost 2 bases to trimming and J lost 5 bases, with 16 bases between them. The germline gives CDR1 SGHKS, CDR2 YYEKEE (reference sequence). The CDR3 DNA reads TGTGCCAGCAGCTTCCGGCCGAACCGAGGGGAGACCCAGTACTTC. It yields the protein CASSFRPNRGETQYF.

The CDR3, as DNA: TGTGCCAGCAGCTTGGTGGGAGGGGTTTCGGAGACCCAGTACTTC. As protein: CASSLVGGVSETQYF. The V gene is TRBV5-4, the J gene TRBJ2-5, with 7 bases that match TRBD2. CDR1 SGHNT and CDR2 YYREEE come from the germline V gene (reference sequence). This CDR3 spans 15 amino acids. J was trimmed by 5 bases and V by 0 bases; bases with no gene match: 7.

Comment on this clone: This sample includes further DNA sequences coding for the same CDR3. The V and J genes are TRBV18 and TRBJ1-1, with D maybe TRBD1 (5 bases). V was pared by 3 bases and J by 2 bases, with 7 bases between. The CDR3 extends over 13 amino acids. Germline V gene sequence: CDR1 KGHSH, CDR2 LQKENI. CDR3: CASSPGPNTEAFF. DNA for the CDR3: TGTGCCAGCTCACCGGGGCCTAACACTGAAGCTTTCTTT. Using reference TRBV18 and TRBJ1-1 for the parts outside the CDR3, the full variable domain is NAGVMQNPRHLVRRRGQEARLRCSPMKGHSHVYWYRQLPEEGLKFMVYLQKENIIDESGMPKERFSAEFPKEGPSILRIQQVVRGDSAAYFCASSPGPNTEAFFGQGTRLTVV.